A single sample is the source of the 26 T cell receptor beta chains below, sequenced in a study of beta chain features in type 1 diabetes. Sequenced material consisted of expressed TCRB transcripts (all of the isolated RNA was reverse transcribed). Clones were sequenced by immunoSEQ multiplex PCR, and TCRdb holds only the in-frame ones, with some missing. The sample has more than 300,000 clones, over 13% seen once. Sample: naive CD4+ T cells from blood. These TCRs come from a woman aged 18-29 years in good health.

V and J are TRBV29-1 and TRBJ1-4; TRBD1 agrees at 8 bases. Germline CDR1 and CDR2: SQVTM and ANQGSEA. V trimming: 4 bases; J trimming: 1 base; junction bases outside the gene matches: 5. CDR3 length equals 15 residues. The CDR3: CSVVWTGRTNEKLFF. The CDR3 nucleotides read TGCAGCGTTGTTTGGACAGGGAGAACTAATGAAAAACTGTTTTTT.

The rearrangement links TRBV2 to TRBJ2-3; D unresolved. The germline V gene encodes CDR1 SNHLY and CDR2 FYNNEI. V was trimmed by 6 bases and J by 0 bases, leaving 10 bases between them. The CDR3 extends over 14 amino acids. The CDR3 region has the DNA TGTGCCAGCAGGCAGACTGCTAGCACAGATACGCAGTATTTT. This translates into CASRQTASTDTQYF.

This clone has more than one count but fewer than ten. The chain employs TRBV6-5 and TRBJ1-1; 7 nucleotides agree with TRBD1. The CDR3 consists of 14 residues. Germline V gene data show CDR1 as MNHEY and CDR2 as SVGAGI. With 4 bases clipped from V and 11 bases from J, the junction kept 13 bases outside the gene matches. CDR3 amino acids: CASSSPTGARWAFF. Written as DNA, the CDR3 is TGTGCCAGCAGTTCACCCACAGGGGCGCGCTGGGCTTTCTTT.

As for this clone: The same CDR3 is also encoded by other DNA sequences in this sample. The V and J genes are TRBV7-2 and TRBJ2-5; maybe TRBD1 (6 bases). Germline V gives CDR1 SGHTA, CDR2 FQGNSA. The CDR3 extends over 14 amino acids. The V and J ends lost 1 base and 2 bases respectively, with 8 bases between them. The CDR3 loop is CASSLGQGQETQYF. In DNA form, the CDR3 reads TGTGCCAGCAGCTTAGGCCAGGGGCAAGAGACCCAGTACTTC.

There are a few counts of this clone. The V call is TRBV28, the J call TRBJ1-1; tentative D call: TRBD1 (5 bases). The germline CDR1 and CDR2 sequences are MDHEN and SYDVKM. The V end was cut by 7 bases, the J end by 4 bases, with 16 bases between. CDR3 size: 14 residues. The chain's CDR3 is CASTPGRLSTEAFF. The CDR3 bases are TGTGCCAGCACCCCAGGGAGGCTATCCACTGAAGCTTTCTTT.

V and J are TRBV2 and TRBJ1-2; D not certain. Trimming removed 6 bases at V and 4 bases at J, with 12 bases between. Germline V gene lookup returns CDR1 SNHLY and CDR2 FYNNEI. The CDR3 has 13 residues. This CDR3 is CASSLPGVYGYTF. CDR3 DNA: TGTGCCAGCAGCCTTCCGGGAGTCTATGGCTACACCTTC. The complete variable domain, with remaining parts taken from reference TRBV2 and TRBJ1-2, reads EPEVTQTPSHQVTQMGQEVILRCVPISNHLYFYWYRQILGQKVEFLVSFYNNEISEKSEIFDDQFSVERPDGSNFTLKIRSTKLEDSAMYFCASSLPGVYGYTFGSGTRLTVV.

This clone has a count of ten or more. The chain carries TRBV29-1 and TRBJ2-5, with 11 bases that match TRBD2. Germline CDR1 and CDR2: SQVTM and ANQGSEA. This CDR3 spans 12 amino acids. The DNA of the CDR3 is TGCGGGCTAGCGGGAGGAGGAGAGACCCAGTACTTC. This encodes CGLAGGGETQYF.

V and J are TRBV11-2 and TRBJ1-1, with a tentative D call TRBD1 (6 bases). CDR1 is SGHAT and CDR2 is FQNNGV in the germline V gene. Trimming took off 5 bases at V and 0 bases at J, with 13 bases between the two ends. The CDR3 covers 15 residues. The CDR3 spells CASSLLQGLNTEAFF. Here the CDR3 DNA reads TGTGCCAGCAGCCTCCTACAGGGTTTGAACACTGAAGCTTTCTTT.

This clone was detected a few times. The sample has other DNA sequences that encode this CDR3 too. V and J are TRBV18 and TRBJ2-5; possible D gene TRBD2, 5 bases. Germline V gives CDR1 KGHSH, CDR2 LQKENI. This CDR3 contains 12 residues. Trimming cost V 3 bases and J 5 bases, with 7 bases left between them. The CDR3 loop reads CASSPGVETQYF. DNA for the CDR3: TGTGCCAGCTCACCCGGGGTGGAGACCCAGTACTTC.

This clone was recorded a few times. The chain has TRBV19 and TRBJ2-1, with D maybe TRBD1 (5 bases). CDR1 is LNHDA and CDR2 is SQIVND in the germline V gene (reference sequence). The CDR3 sequence is 15 residues long. V lost 6 bases and J lost 1, with 13 bases in between. The DNA of the CDR3 is TGTGCCAGTAGATCTCAGGGCAATTCCTACAATGAGCAGTTCTTC. This translates into CASRSQGNSYNEQFF.

The chain employs TRBV28 and TRBJ2-1; D remains ambiguous. V lost 7 bases, J lost 6 bases, and 16 bases lay in between. This CDR3 region has 14 residues. The V gene's germline CDR1 is MDHEN and CDR2 SYDVKM. Here the CDR3 DNA reads TGTGCCAGCACTTGGTCCTCTCACGGCAATGAGCAGTTCTTC. Translating gives CASTWSSHGNEQFF.

This clone has only a few counts. The chain is built from TRBV14 and TRBJ1-2, with D perhaps matching TRBD1 (6 bases). This CDR3 region has 15 residues. V was trimmed by 2 bases and J by 8 bases, leaving 18 bases between them. The germline V gene has CDR1 SGHDN and CDR2 FVKESK. CDR3 sequence: CASSQSGSHRAGYTF. In DNA, the CDR3 is TGTGCCAGCAGCCAAAGCGGGAGCCACAGGGCCGGCTACACCTTC.

This chain uses TRBV28 with TRBJ2-5, with 11 nucleotides matching TRBD2. The CDR3 is 16 amino acids. CDR1 and CDR2 (germline): MDHEN, SYDVKM. V was pared by 8 bases and J by 1 base, with 9 bases of the junction left unmatched. CDR3 sequence: CASLTRLAGIQETQYF. The CDR3 DNA follows: TGTGCCAGCCTAACGAGACTAGCGGGGATCCAAGAGACCCAGTACTTC.

In this sample, this clone turned up a few times. The chain joins TRBV9 to TRBJ2-1; 7 bases map to TRBD2. The CDR3 consists of 16 residues. Per the germline V gene, CDR1 is SGDLS and CDR2 is YYNGEE. V was pared by 4 bases and J by 0 bases, with 7 bases of the junction left unmatched. The DNA for the CDR3 is TGTGCCAGCAGCTGGGACTACGGAAGCTCCTACAATGAGCAGTTCTTC. Encoded protein: CASSWDYGSSYNEQFF.

The chain combines TRBV5-4 with TRBJ2-1; D remains unclear. V was pared by 0 bases and J by 4 bases, with 5 bases between. The CDR3 runs 13 residues. Germline V gives CDR1 SGHNT, CDR2 YYREEE (reference sequence). The CDR3 DNA reads as TGTGCCAGCAGCTTGGTTAATTACAATGAGCAGTTCTTC. It yields the protein CASSLVNYNEQFF.

The V call is TRBV9, the J call TRBJ2-3; 10 nucleotides agree with TRBD2. This CDR3 has 17 residues. Losses at the gene ends were 2 bases for V and 4 bases for J; bases not matched to a gene: 10. CDR1 is SGDLS, CDR2 YYNGEE, per germline. CDR3 amino acids: CASSVVPSGSIADTQYF. The CDR3 DNA reads TGTGCCAGCAGCGTGGTTCCTAGCGGGAGCATCGCAGATACGCAGTATTTT.

The table lists this clone with a few counts. The genes are TRBV6-6 and TRBJ2-4; TRBD1 agrees at 9 bases. V trimming: 1 base; J trimming: 1 base; junction bases outside the gene matches: 2. CDR1 and CDR2 (germline): MNHNY, SVGAGI (reference sequence). The length of the CDR3 is 16 residues. The CDR3 nucleotides read TGTGCCAGCAGTTACTACGGGACAGGGGCCAAAAACATTCAGTACTTC. The encoded protein is CASSYYGTGAKNIQYF.

This clone was picked up a small number of times. The chain is built from TRBV7-6 and TRBJ2-2; D remains ambiguous. The germline V and J ends were trimmed by 5 bases and 6 bases, with 10 bases remaining between them. Germline assignment: CDR1 SGHVS and CDR2 FNYEAQ. This CDR3 is built from 13 residues. CDR3 in amino acids: CASSQSLAGELFF. CDR3 sequence (DNA): TGTGCCAGCAGCCAATCCCTAGCCGGGGAGCTGTTTTTT.

This sequence joins TRBV18 and TRBJ2-5; D uncertain. The CDR3 extends over 13 amino acids. CDR1 and CDR2 (germline): KGHSH, LQKENI. The V and J ends lost 4 bases and 2 bases respectively, with 8 bases between them. CDR3 residues: CASSLIVQETQYF. The CDR3 DNA sequence: TGTGCCAGCTCACTTATTGTGCAAGAGACCCAGTACTTC.

Only a few counts were recorded for this clone. The rearrangement joins TRBV11-2 to TRBJ2-1; tentative D call: TRBD1 (6 bases). The germline CDR1 and CDR2 sequences are SGHAT and FQNNGV. The CDR3 consists of 13 residues. V lost 3 bases and J lost 10, with 13 bases in between. CDR3 bases: TGTGCCAGCAGCTTTAATCCCGGGACAGAGCAGTTCTTC. Encoded protein: CASSFNPGTEQFF.

J is TRBJ1-5 and V is TRBV27; TRBD1 might be the D (6 bases). The germline V gene has CDR1 MNHEY and CDR2 SMNVEV (reference sequence). The CDR3 sequence is 14 residues long. Trimming took 6 bases from V and 4 from J, leaving 13 bases between them. CDR3 in DNA: TGTGCCAGCAGGGGGACATTAGGGAATCAGCCCCAGCATTTT. Translated: CASRGTLGNQPQHF.

The chain employs TRBV7-9 and TRBJ2-2; a weak D match, TRBD2 (7 bases). The CDR3 loop spans 17 amino acids. The V gene lost 1 base and the J gene lost 4 bases, with 16 bases spanning the gap. The germline V gene has CDR1 SEHNR and CDR2 FQNEAQ (reference sequence). In nucleotides, the CDR3 is TGTGCCAGCAGCTTAGATTTTCCGCGGGGGCCCACCGGGGAGCTGTTTTTT. Translating gives CASSLDFPRGPTGELFF. Together with reference TRBV7-9 and TRBJ2-2, the CDR3 gives the full variable domain: DTGVSQNPRHKITKRGQNVTFRCDPISEHNRLYWYRQTLGQGPEFLTYFQNEAQLEKSRLLSDRFSAERPKGSFSTLEIQRTEQGDSAMYLCASSLDFPRGPTGELFFGEGSRLTVL.

The chain uses TRBV7-9 and TRBJ2-3; a weak D match, TRBD2 (6 bases). In germline, CDR1 is SEHNR, CDR2 FQNEAQ (reference sequence). V was cut by 6 bases and J by 3 bases, with 13 bases left in between. The CDR3 runs 14 residues. The DNA of the CDR3 is TGTGCCAGCAGTTCAGGGAGGCCGACAGATACGCAGTATTTT. It specifies CASSSGRPTDTQYF. The complete variable domain, with remaining parts taken from reference TRBV7-9 and TRBJ2-3, reads DTGVSQNPRHKITKRGQNVTFRCDPISEHNRLYWYRQTLGQGPEFLTYFQNEAQLEKSRLLSDRFSAERPKGSFSTLEIQRTEQGDSAMYLCASSSGRPTDTQYFGPGTRLTVL.

There are a few counts of this clone. This rearrangement joins TRBV5-1 to TRBJ2-1; a weak D match, TRBD2 (5 bases). V lost 0 bases and J lost 5, with 9 bases in between. CDR3 length: 14 amino acids. Germline V CDR1 and CDR2: SGHRS, YFSETQ. This chain's CDR3 is CASSLGGAHNEQFF. The CDR3 nucleotides read TGCGCCAGCAGCTTGGGGGGAGCCCACAATGAGCAGTTCTTC. Full variable domain (remainder filled in from reference TRBV5-1 and TRBJ2-1): KAGVTQTPRYLIKTRGQQVTLSCSPISGHRSVSWYQQTPGQGLQFLFEYFSETQRNKGNFPGRFSGRQFSNSRSEMNVSTLELGDSALYLCASSLGGAHNEQFFGPGTRLTVL.

The V call is TRBV18, the J call TRBJ2-7; 8 bases fit TRBD1. The germline V gene has CDR1 KGHSH and CDR2 LQKENI. This CDR3 contains 15 residues. V dropped 5 bases and J dropped 5; count of bases not matched to a gene: 11. This chain's CDR3 is CASSARTGKNNEQYF. The CDR3 bases are TGTGCCAGCTCAGCACGGACAGGGAAGAACAACGAGCAGTACTTC.

This chain connects TRBV29-1 to TRBJ2-7; tentatively, D is TRBD1 (7 bases). The CDR3 loop spans 13 amino acids. Deletions cut 2 bases from V and 3 bases from J, with 11 bases between. Germline V lookup: CDR1 SQVTM, CDR2 ANQGSEA. The CDR3: CSVESQGGYEQYF. CDR3 DNA sequence: TGCAGCGTTGAAAGTCAGGGGGGCTACGAGCAGTACTTC.